What follows are 17 T cell receptor beta chains derived from one specimen sequenced in a study of cytomegalovirus exposure and HLA in healthy donors. The study ran its PCR with 60 Vbeta and 13 Jbeta primers. Only in-frame clones appear in the TCRdb table, and some are missing; sequencing was by immunoSEQ multiplex PCR. The sample carries around 120,000 clones, 65% to 80% recorded once. The sequencing input was PBMCs. These receptors all stem from a man aged 60-69 years in good health and CMV-seropositive.

The chain recombines TRBV5-4 with TRBJ1-6, with D uncertain. Per germline, CDR1 SGHNT and CDR2 YYREEE (reference sequence). This CDR3 spans 15 amino acids. Trimming left V 0 bases short and J 8 bases short, with 12 bases between. CDR3: CASSLGGFPDSPLHF. The CDR3, as DNA: TGTGCCAGCAGCTTGGGCGGATTTCCAGATTCACCCCTCCACTTT.

This chain joins TRBV18 and TRBJ2-1; the D gene is possibly TRBD2 (6 bases). V gave up 3 bases and J gave up 0 bases, with 12 bases separating them. Per the germline V gene, CDR1 is KGHSH and CDR2 is LQKENI. The CDR3 totals 16 residues. In nucleotides, the CDR3 is TGTGCCAGCTCACCCCGGGGACTCCTCTCCTACAATGAGCAGTTCTTC. It encodes CASSPRGLLSYNEQFF.

The rearrangement joins TRBV4-1 to TRBJ2-7; 7 bases agree with TRBD2. This CDR3 is 13 amino acids long. Germline V gene lookup returns CDR1 MGHRA and CDR2 YSYEKL. After removal of 4 bases from V and 0 bases from J, the junction contained 0 bases not matched to a gene. CDR3 loop: CASSRDYSYEQYF. In nucleotides, the CDR3 is TGCGCCAGCAGCCGGGACTACTCCTACGAGCAGTACTTC.

This CDR3 is CASSLTENSYNEQFF. CDR3 DNA sequence: TGCGCCAGCAGCTTAACAGAGAACTCCTACAATGAGCAGTTCTTC. The J gene is TRBJ2-1, the V gene TRBV5-1, with D uncertain. CDR1 and CDR2 (germline): SGHRS, YFSETQ. The CDR3 contains 15 residues. Trimming took off 2 bases at V and 0 bases at J, with 9 bases between the two ends.

This clone was observed a few times. The chain uses TRBV7-9 and TRBJ1-5, with D tentatively TRBD1 (5 bases). CDR3 length: 15 amino acids. With 1 base removed from V and 1 base from J, the gap between germline ends came to 8 bases. Germline V lookup: CDR1 SEHNR, CDR2 FQNEAQ (reference sequence). The CDR3 loop is CASSLGWGSNQPQHF. CDR3 nucleotide sequence: TGTGCCAGCAGCTTAGGCTGGGGCAGCAATCAGCCCCAGCATTTT.

The chain joins TRBV6-5 to TRBJ2-7, with 10 bases aligning to TRBD1. V shed 6 bases, J shed 1 base, and the junction held 6 bases outside the gene matches. CDR1 is MNHEY and CDR2 is SVGAGI in the germline V gene. CDR3 size: 15 residues. The CDR3 coding sequence is TGTGCCAGCAGCGGCCGGGACAGGGGATCCTACGAGCAGTACTTC. This encodes CASSGRDRGSYEQYF.

The chain couples TRBV25-1 to TRBJ1-3; a possible D gene is TRBD1 (5 bases). The CDR3 runs to 15 residues. V lost 0 bases to trimming and J lost 3 bases, with 9 bases between them. CDR1 is MGHDK and CDR2 is SYGVNS in the germline V gene. The CDR3 here is CASSEYGGSGNTIYF. The CDR3 DNA is TGTGCCAGCAGTGAATACGGGGGTAGTGGAAACACCATATATTTT.

The chain joins TRBV27 to TRBJ2-7, with 8 bases fitting TRBD1. Germline-derived CDR1 and CDR2 are MNHEY and SMNVEV (reference sequence). Trimming took 0 bases from V and 4 from J; bases not matched to a gene: 5. The CDR3 sequence is 15 residues long. The CDR3 loop is CASSLSRTGIYEQYF. The CDR3 region has the DNA TGTGCCAGCAGTTTATCTAGGACAGGGATATACGAGCAGTACTTC.

The V and J genes are TRBV28 and TRBJ1-5; tentative D call: TRBD1 (6 bases). This CDR3 comprises 14 residues. Germline V gene data show CDR1 as MDHEN and CDR2 as SYDVKM. V was clipped by 8 bases and J by 9 bases, with 20 bases between them. The CDR3 DNA sequence: TGTGCCAGCCGGGACGGACAGCAATCAGGGCCCCAGCATTTT. Residues: CASRDGQQSGPQHF.

Turning to this clone: The same CDR3 can be traced to other DNA sequences in this sample. The J gene is TRBJ2-7, the V gene TRBV6-1, with unresolved D. Trimming stripped 1 base from V and 0 bases from J, with 7 bases between. Germline V gene sequence: CDR1 MNHNS, CDR2 SASEGT. The length of the CDR3 is 14 residues. The CDR3: CASSEVGSSYEQYF. Here the CDR3 DNA reads TGTGCCAGCAGTGAAGTTGGCAGCTCCTACGAGCAGTACTTC.

A few counts support this clone. V is TRBV5-1 and J is TRBJ2-1, with D perhaps TRBD2 (5 bases). Trimming left V 5 bases short and J 0 bases short, with 15 bases between. Per germline, CDR1 SGHRS and CDR2 YFSETQ. This CDR3 spans 16 amino acids. The CDR3, as DNA: TGCGCCAGCAGGCGCCGAGCGGACCGCTCCTACAATGAGCAGTTCTTC. This codes for CASRRRADRSYNEQFF. The complete variable domain, with remaining parts taken from reference TRBV5-1 and TRBJ2-1, reads KAGVTQTPRYLIKTRGQQVTLSCSPISGHRSVSWYQQTPGQGLQFLFEYFSETQRNKGNFPGRFSGRQFSNSRSEMNVSTLELGDSALYLCASRRRADRSYNEQFFGPGTRLTVL.

For this clone: An end of the junction does not agree with germline; a read error may underlie this. The genes are TRBV18 and TRBJ2-7, with a possible D match to TRBD1 (6 bases). The CDR3 has 13 residues. Germline V gives CDR1 KGHSH, CDR2 LQKENI. The CDR3 DNA follows: TGTGCCAGCTCACGACAGGATTCCTACGTGCAGTACTTC. Its translation is CASSRQDSYVQYF.

The CDR3 is CASSYAGTEGGGEKLFF. CDR3 bases: TGCGCCAGCAGCTACGCCGGGACAGAGGGCGGAGGGGAAAAACTGTTTTTT. This chain connects TRBV5-1 to TRBJ1-4; 7 positions agree with TRBD1. CDR3 length: 17 residues. Germline CDR1 reads SGHRS; CDR2 reads YFSETQ. V shed 3 bases and J 8 bases; nucleotides not matched to a gene: 16.

The V call is TRBV5-4, the J call TRBJ2-2, with 8 bases that match TRBD1. Germline V gene sequence: CDR1 SGHNT, CDR2 YYREEE (reference sequence). The CDR3 runs to 15 residues. V lost 5 bases to trimming and J lost 1 base; unmatched junction nucleotides: 4. The CDR3 loop reads CASRQTGVNTGELFF. The CDR3 nucleotides read TGTGCCAGCAGACAGACAGGGGTGAACACCGGGGAGCTGTTTTTT.

About this clone itself: One end of the junction is discordant with germline, which a read error may explain. The chain links TRBV4-1 to TRBJ2-6; 12 bases match TRBD2. This CDR3 is built from 19 residues. Germline lookup yields CDR1 MGHRA and CDR2 YSYEKL. The CDR3, as DNA: TGCGCCAGCAGCCCCTATCGGACTAGCGGGATCTCTGGGGCCAACGGCCTGACTTTC. Translated: CASSPYRTSGISGANGLTF.

This clone was detected only a few times. This chain links TRBV30 with TRBJ1-1; TRBD1 matches at 8 bases. The V gene end was trimmed by 5 bases and the J gene end by 7 bases; junction bases not matched to a gene: 9. Per the germline V gene, CDR1 is GTSNPN and CDR2 is SVGIG (reference sequence). This CDR3 has 13 amino acids. The CDR3 DNA sequence: TGTGCCTGGGACAGGGGTGTGTTGGGTGAAGCTTTCTTT. This translates into CAWDRGVLGEAFF.

In DNA form, the CDR3 reads TGCGCCAGCAGTGAAGGGACTGCTCCACGTTCACCCCTCCACTTT. It translates to CASSEGTAPRSPLHF. The V call is TRBV10-2, the J call TRBJ1-6; D perhaps matches TRBD1 (5 bases). CDR3 length: 15 amino acids. The V gene lost 3 bases and the J gene lost 9 bases, with 15 bases spanning the gap. CDR1 and CDR2 (germline): WSHSY, SAAADI.